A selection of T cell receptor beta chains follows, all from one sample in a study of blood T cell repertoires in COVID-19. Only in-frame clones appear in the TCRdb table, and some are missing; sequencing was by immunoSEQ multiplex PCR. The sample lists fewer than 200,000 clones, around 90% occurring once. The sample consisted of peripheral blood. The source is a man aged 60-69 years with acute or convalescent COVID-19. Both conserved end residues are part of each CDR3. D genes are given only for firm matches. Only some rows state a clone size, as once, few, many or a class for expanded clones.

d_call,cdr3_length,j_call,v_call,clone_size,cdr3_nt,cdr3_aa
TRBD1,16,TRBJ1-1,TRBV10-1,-,TGCGCCAGCAGTGAGTCCAGGCGGCAGGGGGAGACTGAAGCTTTCTTT,CASSESRRQGETEAFF
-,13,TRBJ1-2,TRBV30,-,TGTGCCTGGAGTGTATCGACACAGGGCGGCTACACCTTC,CAWSVSTQGGYTF
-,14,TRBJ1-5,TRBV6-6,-,TGTGCCAGCAGCCGGGACACTAGCAATCAGCCCCAGCATTTT,CASSRDTSNQPQHF
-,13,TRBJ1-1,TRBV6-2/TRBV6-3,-,TGTGCCAGCAGTCTACAGGGTGCCACTGAAGCTTTCTTT,CASSLQGATEAFF
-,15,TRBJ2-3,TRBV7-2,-,TGTGCCAGCAGCTCCGGTGGCGGGCTCACAGATACGCAGTATTTT,CASSSGGGLTDTQYF
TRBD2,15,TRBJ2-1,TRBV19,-,TGTGCCAGTACCTTGACTAGCGGGGCAGTCAATGAGCAGTTCTTC,CASTLTSGAVNEQFF
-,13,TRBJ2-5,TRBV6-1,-,TGTGCCAGCAGTGAAGAACTGAAAGAGACCCAGTACTTC,CASSEELKETQYF
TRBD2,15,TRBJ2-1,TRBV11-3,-,TGTGCCAGCAGCTTATCGAGCGGGGGGGCCGATGAGCAGTTCTTC,CASSLSSGGADEQFF
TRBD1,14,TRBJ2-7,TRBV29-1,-,TGCAGCGCAGCGACAGGGAGCTGGTCCTACGAGCAGTACTTC,CSAATGSWSYEQYF
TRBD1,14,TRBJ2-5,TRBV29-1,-,TGCAGCGTTCACCCTTCGAGGGGGCGGGAGACCCAGTACTTC,CSVHPSRGRETQYF
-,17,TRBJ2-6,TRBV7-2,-,TGTGCCAGCAGCTCCCAATCCGGGACTCCTGGGGCCAACGTCCTGACTTTC,CASSSQSGTPGANVLTF
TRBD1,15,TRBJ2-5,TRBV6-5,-,TGTGCCAGCAGTTCCTCCGGGACAGGGCAAGAGACCCAGTACTTC,CASSSSGTGQETQYF
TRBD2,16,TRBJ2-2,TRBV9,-,TGTGCCAGCAGCGTAGGTCCGGGACTAGCTCTCGGGGAGCTGTTTTTT,CASSVGPGLALGELFF
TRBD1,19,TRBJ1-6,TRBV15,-,TGTGCCACCAGCAGAGGGAACAGGGGACGGAGCTCCTATAATTCACCCCTCCACTTT,CATSRGNRGRSSYNSPLHF
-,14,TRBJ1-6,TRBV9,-,TGTGCCAGCAGCGTAGGGACAGATAATTCACCCCTCCACTTT,CASSVGTDNSPLHF
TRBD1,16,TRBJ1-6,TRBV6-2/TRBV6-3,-,TGTGCCAGCAGTTACCAGACAGGGACGTATAATTCACCCCTCCACTTT,CASSYQTGTYNSPLHF
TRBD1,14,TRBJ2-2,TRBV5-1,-,TGCGCCAGCAGCTTACAGGGGGGCGCCGGGGAGCTGTTTTTT,CASSLQGGAGELFF
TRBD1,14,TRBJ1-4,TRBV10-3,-,TGTGCCATCAGCGCCGGGACAGGACGGGAAAAACTGTTTTTT,CAISAGTGREKLFF
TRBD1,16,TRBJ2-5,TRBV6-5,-,TGTGCCAGCAGTTATTCGGGACAGGCCATAAGGGAGACCCAGTACTTC,CASSYSGQAIRETQYF
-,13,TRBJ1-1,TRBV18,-,TGTGCCAGTGCCGACAGACTGAACACTGAAGCTTTCTTT,CASADRLNTEAFF
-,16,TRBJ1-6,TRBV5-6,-,TGTGCCAGCAGCTTATACACGTCAAACCATAATTCACCCCTCCACTTT,CASSLYTSNHNSPLHF
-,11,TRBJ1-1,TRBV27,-,TGTGCCAGCATTCGAGGCACTGAAGCTTTCTTT,CASIRGTEAFF
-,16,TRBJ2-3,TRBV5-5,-,TGTGCCAGCAGCCCCGGGGGGCTAGCGGGCACAGATACGCAGTATTTT,CASSPGGLAGTDTQYF
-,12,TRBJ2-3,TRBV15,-,TGTGCCACCAGCGCCCAGATAGATACGCAGTATTTT,CATSAQIDTQYF
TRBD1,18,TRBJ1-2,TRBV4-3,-,TGCGCCAGCAGCCGTAACCTCCCCACCGGGACAGGGCTCGATGGCTACACCTTC,CASSRNLPTGTGLDGYTF
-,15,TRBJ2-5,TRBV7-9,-,TGTGCCAGCAGCCCAAATGTCCCCCTGAGGGAGACCCAGTACTTC,CASSPNVPLRETQYF
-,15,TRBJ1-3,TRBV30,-,TGTGCCTGGGGCCGTCCAGATTACTCTGGAAACACCATATATTTT,CAWGRPDYSGNTIYF
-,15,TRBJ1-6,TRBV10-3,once,TGTGCCATCAGTGCTGCTGGAAGGAGTAATTCACCCCTCCACTTT,CAISAAGRSNSPLHF
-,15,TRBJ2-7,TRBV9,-,TGTGCCAGCAGCGTAGGGCCTAGCGAAAACTACGAGCAGTACTTC,CASSVGPSENYEQYF
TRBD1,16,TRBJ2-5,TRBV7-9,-,TGTGCCAGCAGCTGGACAGGGGGCGACCAAGGGGAGACCCAGTACTTC,CASSWTGGDQGETQYF
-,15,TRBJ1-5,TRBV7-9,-,TGTGCCAGCAGCTTAGGCCGGGGGAGCAATCAGCCCCAGCATTTT,CASSLGRGSNQPQHF
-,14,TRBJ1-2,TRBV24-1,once,TGTGCCACCAGTGATCCCGGGGGAGGCTATGGCTACACCTTC,CATSDPGGGYGYTF
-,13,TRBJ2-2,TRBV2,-,TGTGCCAGCAGCGGGGAGAGAGCCGGGGAGCTGTTTTTT,CASSGERAGELFF
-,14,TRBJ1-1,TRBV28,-,TGTGCCAGCAGTTTAGCACAGGAGAACACTGAAGCTTTCTTT,CASSLAQENTEAFF
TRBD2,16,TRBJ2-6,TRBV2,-,TGTGCCAGCAGTGAACGAGCGGGAGCTGGGGCCAACGTCCTGACTTTC,CASSERAGAGANVLTF
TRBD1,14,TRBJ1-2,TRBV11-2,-,TGTGCCAGCCGAAAGGACAGGGCGAGCTATGGCTACACCTTC,CASRKDRASYGYTF
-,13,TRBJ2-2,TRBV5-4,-,TGTGCCAGCAGCCGGACTGAGATCGGGGAGCTGTTTTTT,CASSRTEIGELFF
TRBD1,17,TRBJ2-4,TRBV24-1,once,TGTGCCACCAGTGATTGGGACAGGGGATCGGGCAAAAACATTCAGTACTTC,CATSDWDRGSGKNIQYF
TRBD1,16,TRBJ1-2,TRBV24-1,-,TGTGCCACCAGTGATTTGGGAGGACAGGGGGCTAACGGCTACACCTTC,CATSDLGGQGANGYTF
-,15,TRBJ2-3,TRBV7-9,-,TGTGCCAGCAGCCACGGGGGAGAGGGCACAGATACGCAGTATTTT,CASSHGGEGTDTQYF
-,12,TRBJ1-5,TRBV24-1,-,TGTGCCACCAGTGAAAACTATCAGCCCCAGCATTTT,CATSENYQPQHF
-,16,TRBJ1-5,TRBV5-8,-,TGTGCCAGCAGCTTGGTTGTAGGGGTGAGCAATCAGCCCCAGCATTTT,CASSLVVGVSNQPQHF
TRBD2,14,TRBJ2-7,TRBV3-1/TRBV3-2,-,TGTGCCAGCACCCCACTAGCGGGAGTGGGCGAGCAGTACTTC,CASTPLAGVGEQYF
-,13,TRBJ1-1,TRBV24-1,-,TGTGCCACCAGTGCGCAGGGAGGCACTGAAGCTTTCTTT,CATSAQGGTEAFF
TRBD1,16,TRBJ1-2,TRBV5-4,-,TGTGCCAGCAGCTCCGGGACAGGGGGCGAAAGCTATGGCTACACCTTC,CASSSGTGGESYGYTF
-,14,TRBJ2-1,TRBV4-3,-,TGCGCCAGCAGCCAAGGTCGCAGGGGAGATGAGCAGTTCTTC,CASSQGRRGDEQFF
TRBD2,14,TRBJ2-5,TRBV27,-,TGTGCCACCAGACTAGCGGGGGGCGACGAGACCCAGTACTTC,CATRLAGGDETQYF
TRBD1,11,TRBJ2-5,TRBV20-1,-,TGCAGTGCCCCAGGGGGAGAGACCCAGTACTTC,CSAPGGETQYF
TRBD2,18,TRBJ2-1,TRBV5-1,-,TGCGCCAGCATATGGCAACTAGCGGGGGAAATGAATTACAATGAGCAGTTCTTC,CASIWQLAGEMNYNEQFF
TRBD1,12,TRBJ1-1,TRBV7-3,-,TGTGCCAGCAGCTTCCGACAGGGTATAGCTTTCTTT,CASSFRQGIAFF
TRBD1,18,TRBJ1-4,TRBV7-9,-,TGTGCCAGCAGCCCCGGGACAGTGGGCTTGGGCCAAGGGGAAAAACTGTTTTTT,CASSPGTVGLGQGEKLFF